The 17 T cell receptor beta chains presented below share a single source sample, sequenced in a study of Ad26.COV2.S vaccination and SARS-CoV-2 variants. Profiled with immunoSEQ multiplex PCR; TCRdb holds only in-frame clones, not every one. The table includes hundreds of thousands of clones, about 90% detected once. The treatment denotes: 15 to 20 received Ad26.COV2.S at low or high dose, single or two shots; about five received placebo; per-sample allocation not given. Collection of samples fell on day 63 after the first vaccine or placebo injection. Sequenced material: peripheral blood, taken in a trial of Ad26.COV2.S vaccine versus placebo. Receptors were obtained from a person aged 18-65 years who received the Ad26.COV2.S COVID-19 vaccine or a placebo.

The V and J genes are TRBV7-9 and TRBJ1-1, with TRBD1 identical over 7 bases. With V trimmed by 4 bases and J by 4 bases, 12 bases remained unmatched. CDR1 is SEHNR, CDR2 FQNEAQ, per germline (reference sequence). This CDR3 has 16 residues. The CDR3 nucleotides read TGTGCCAGCAGCTCAATCCTACAGGGGCAGGGCACTGAAGCTTTCTTT. This gives the protein CASSSILQGQGTEAFF. The full variable domain, its missing parts supplied by reference TRBV7-9 and TRBJ1-1, is DTGVSQNPRHKITKRGQNVTFRCDPISEHNRLYWYRQTLGQGPEFLTYFQNEAQLEKSRLLSDRFSAERPKGSFSTLEIQRTEQGDSAMYLCASSSILQGQGTEAFFGQGTRLTVV.

This clone was counted once. The gene calls are TRBV7-9 and TRBJ1-1, with TRBD1 matching over 8 bases. CDR1 and CDR2 (germline): SEHNR, FQNEAQ (reference sequence). CDR3 length: 11 amino acids. Losses at the gene ends were 8 bases for V and 4 bases for J; bases not matched to a gene: 0. The CDR3 DNA follows: TGTGCCAGCGACAGGGGCACTGAAGCTTTCTTT. Translated: CASDRGTEAFF.

This chain links TRBV20-1 with TRBJ2-7, with D perhaps matching TRBD1 (6 bases). The CDR3 is 12 residues long. Germline V gene data show CDR1 as DFQATT and CDR2 as SNEGSKA (reference sequence). V was cut by 3 bases and J by 4 bases, with 10 bases left in between. In DNA, the CDR3 is TGCAGTGCTAGTCTACAGGGTTACGAGCAGTACTTC. It specifies CSASLQGYEQYF.

This chain connects TRBV5-1 to TRBJ2-7, with D tentatively TRBD1 (5 bases). This CDR3 comprises 14 residues. Germline lookup yields CDR1 SGHRS and CDR2 YFSETQ. The ends were cut back, 4 bases at V and 2 bases at J, with 13 bases in the middle. The CDR3 loop reads CASSPDTPPYEQYF. CDR3 DNA: TGCGCCAGCAGCCCGGACACCCCCCCCTACGAGCAGTACTTC.

This clone has just one count. The chain recombines TRBV27 with TRBJ2-7; TRBD2 matches 9 bases. The germline V gene encodes CDR1 MNHEY and CDR2 SMNVEV (reference sequence). This CDR3 has 15 residues. Trimming took 5 bases from V and 6 from J; bases not matched to a gene: 11. CDR3 DNA sequence: TGTGCCAGCAGTAAAACTAGCGGGTCGGTTAGCGAGCAGTACTTC. It is translated as CASSKTSGSVSEQYF.

J is TRBJ2-7 and V is TRBV6-2 or TRBV6-3; tentative D call: TRBD1 (6 bases). Germline CDR1 and CDR2: MNHEY and SVGEGT. V was trimmed by 4 bases and J by 1 base, leaving 8 bases between them. The CDR3 is made up of 13 amino acids. The CDR3 reads CASSSQGSYEQYF. The CDR3 region has the DNA TGTGCCAGCAGTTCCCAGGGGTCCTACGAGCAGTACTTC.

This clone was counted only a few times. The chain is built from TRBV4-1 and TRBJ1-5, with D hard to call. The V and J ends lost 0 bases and 0 bases respectively, with 9 bases between them. The CDR3 loop spans 16 amino acids. Germline V lookup: CDR1 MGHRA, CDR2 YSYEKL. CDR3 sequence: CASSQEEGYSNQPQHF. Written as DNA, the CDR3 is TGCGCCAGCAGCCAAGAAGAAGGGTATAGCAATCAGCCCCAGCATTTT.

The genes are TRBV27 and TRBJ2-5, with 7 nucleotides matching TRBD2. V lost 2 bases and J lost 1; bases outside the gene matches: 7. The CDR3 runs to 16 residues. Germline V CDR1 and CDR2: MNHEY, SMNVEV (reference sequence). Here the CDR3 reads CASSLGRARSQETQYF. The CDR3 DNA is TGTGCCAGCAGTTTAGGGAGGGCCCGCTCCCAAGAGACCCAGTACTTC.

This clone appeared a few times. The genes are TRBV27 and TRBJ2-2, with D possibly being TRBD1 (6 bases). CDR1 and CDR2 (germline): MNHEY, SMNVEV (reference sequence). V lost 6 bases to trimming and J lost 4 bases, with 9 bases between them. The CDR3 runs to 13 residues. The CDR3 DNA reads TGTGCCAGCAGACGGACAGCCACCGGGGAGCTGTTTTTT. It translates to CASRRTATGELFF.

This clone was detected once. The V gene is TRBV4-1, the J gene TRBJ2-1; 8 nucleotides match TRBD1. Germline lookup yields CDR1 MGHRA and CDR2 YSYEKL. Unmatched junction bases numbered 10, after V lost 1 base and J lost 5 bases. This CDR3 has 17 amino acids. The CDR3, as DNA: TGCGCCAGCAGCCAAGTTTTGGACAGGGTGGGAAACAATGAGCAGTTCTTC. Its translation: CASSQVLDRVGNNEQFF.

CDR3 amino acids: CATSRGGRTSGGKETQYF. In nucleotides, the CDR3 is TGTGCCACCAGCAGGGGTGGGAGGACTAGCGGGGGGAAGGAGACCCAGTACTTC. This rearrangement joins TRBV15 to TRBJ2-5, with TRBD2 matching 14 bases. V was pared by 3 bases and J by 5 bases, with 11 bases of the junction left unmatched. The CDR3 spans 18 residues. Germline loops: CDR1 LNHNV, CDR2 YYDKDF (reference sequence).

The chain employs TRBV19 and TRBJ1-1; TRBD1 might be the D (6 bases). V was cut by 0 bases and J by 4 bases, with 15 bases left in between. Germline lookup yields CDR1 LNHDA and CDR2 SQIVND (reference sequence). The CDR3 covers 16 residues. As DNA, the CDR3 is TGTGCCAGTAGTATAGAGGCCGGGACAACGGGCACTGAAGCTTTCTTT. It encodes CASSIEAGTTGTEAFF.

This chain links TRBV29-1 with TRBJ1-1; no reliable D call. Germline V gene sequence: CDR1 SQVTM, CDR2 ANQGSEA. The germline V and J ends were trimmed by 1 base and 1 base, with 10 bases remaining between them. This CDR3 has 14 amino acids. The CDR3 coding sequence is TGCAGCGTTGAAGGGAGGGTTGGGAACACTGAAGCTTTCTTT. Translating gives CSVEGRVGNTEAFF.

This clone occurred many times. CDR3 nucleotide sequence: TGTGCCAGCAGCGTAGGGGCTAGCGGGGACTCAGATACGCAGTATTTT. It specifies CASSVGASGDSDTQYF. The rearrangement uses TRBV9 and TRBJ2-3; 9 nucleotides align to TRBD2. V shed 0 bases and J 4 bases; nucleotides not matched to a gene: 6. This CDR3 has 16 amino acids. The germline gives CDR1 SGDLS, CDR2 YYNGEE.

The chain is built from TRBV11-3 and TRBJ2-7; 9 bases line up with TRBD1. Germline trimming cut 1 base from V and 7 bases from J; bases unmatched to any gene: 5. The CDR3 runs 14 residues. Germline CDR1 reads SGHNT; CDR2 reads YENEEA. CDR3: CASSLGTGDREQYF. The CDR3 DNA reads TGTGCCAGCAGCTTAGGGACAGGGGACCGGGAGCAGTACTTC.

The rearrangement joins TRBV7-3 to TRBJ2-5; D perhaps matches TRBD1 (6 bases). Germline V CDR1 and CDR2: SGHTA, FQGTGA. The length of the CDR3 is 13 residues. The V end was cut by 5 bases, the J end by 3 bases, with 10 bases between. CDR3 nucleotide sequence: TGTGCCAGCAGCCAGGGGTCGGAAGAGACCCAGTACTTC. It specifies CASSQGSEETQYF.

This clone was recorded once. The chain carries TRBV6-5 and TRBJ1-5; D is undetermined. CDR1 and CDR2 from the germline V gene are MNHEY and SVGAGI. This CDR3 has 13 amino acids. The V gene lost 5 bases and the J gene lost 3 bases, with 8 bases spanning the gap. CDR3 sequence: CASSRAPNQPQHF. The CDR3 coding sequence is TGTGCCAGCAGTAGGGCACCCAATCAGCCCCAGCATTTT.